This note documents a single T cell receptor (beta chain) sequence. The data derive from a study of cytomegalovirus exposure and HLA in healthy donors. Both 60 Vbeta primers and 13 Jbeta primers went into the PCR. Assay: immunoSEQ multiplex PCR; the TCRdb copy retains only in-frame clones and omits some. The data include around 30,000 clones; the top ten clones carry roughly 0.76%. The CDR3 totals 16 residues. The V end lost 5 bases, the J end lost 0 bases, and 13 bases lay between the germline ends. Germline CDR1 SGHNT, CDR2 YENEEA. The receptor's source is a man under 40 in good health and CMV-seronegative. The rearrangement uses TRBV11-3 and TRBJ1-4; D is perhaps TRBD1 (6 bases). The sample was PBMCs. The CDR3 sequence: CASSRTRGATNEKLFF. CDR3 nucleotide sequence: TGTGCCAGCAGCCGTACCAGGGGAGCAACTAATGAAAAACTGTTTTTT.